This TCR beta chain came from a study of somatic mutations in cytotoxic T cells in rheumatoid arthritis (dated by TCRdb to the late 2010s). Regarding the complete study: Patient peripheral blood (around 30 ml EDTA) was drawn right after diagnosis and before any treatment started. A FACSAria II or Sony SH800 was used to flow-sort some V beta antibody-stained T-cell populations at nearly 100% purity, and TCRB sequencing was also done on sorted V beta1+ cells. Whether expanded CD8+ T-cell clones in untreated, newly diagnosed rheumatoid arthritis carry somatic mutations was the study question, and clonality was characterized with TCRB deep sequencing. A total of around 62 rheumatoid arthritis patients and 20 to 25 healthy controls underwent TCRB deep sequencing. Patient and control groups had essentially identical median ages. Study-level results and caveats: It was unknown which antigens the expanded CD8+ clones targeted, and their absence from virus-specific databases did not exclude viral specificity. In patients, CD8+ clonality rose with age (Spearman r ~ 0.52), which was not the case in healthy controls. CD8+ T-cell clonality in rheumatoid arthritis patients was not significantly different from that in age-matched healthy controls. In about an eighth of the 65 patients, more than 20% of CD8+ cells belonged to the largest CD8+ clone, while several identical CD8+ TCRB sequences were shared between blood and synovial fluid.

Sequencing of TCRB CDR3 was done on genomic DNA with the immunoSEQ assay. Per the authors' processing: When patient CD8+ clones exceeding 1% were checked against published virus-specific TCRB sequences, only a few matched. The analyses included only productive TCRB rearrangements. Defining a clone by its unique TCRB CDR3 sequence, the study calculated clonality as a productive clonality index derived from Shannon entropy. The template counts of each clone relative to the total templates per sample were used to calculate repertoire overlap between two samples. V-gene usage measured by flow cytometry correlated with TCRB sequencing V-gene usage, with a Spearman r of around 0.59. TCRdb provides this immuneACCESS table in a form limited to in-frame rearrangements. Some clones are lacking; in checked studies, under half of them reflect an unresolved V gene, and why the rest are absent is not known. V and J calls and clone size follow that table, whereas D and trimming were derived from the DNA. Counted in this sample were under 13,000 clones; over 55% of them appeared once. The leading ten clones occupy roughly two fifths of the sample.

Positive magnetic bead selection on an AutoMACS was used to isolate CD4+ and CD8+ cells, with flow cytometry used to check purity. Clonal expansions were first screened by flow cytometry with a TCR V beta antibody panel, then characterized by TCRB deep sequencing of sorted CD8+ fractions. Isolation of peripheral blood mononuclear cells was done through Ficoll-Paque PLUS density gradient separation. Nucleospin Tissue or Tissue XS kits were used to extract DNA from CD4-enriched, CD8-enriched or PBMC samples, and a Qubit 2.0 fluorometer was used for quantification. This clone was recorded only once. The antigen it recognizes is unknown. Base qualities are missing; no much larger clone stands one base away. Specimen: CD8+ T cells sorted from blood. The receptor was isolated from an adult with rheumatoid arthritis.

CDR3 region: CASSLSSGEQFF. The DNA sequence follows: TGTGCCAGCAGCTTGAGTAGCGGCGAGCAGTTCTTC. The rearranged segments are TRBV5-6 and TRBJ2-1, with a tentative D gene TRBD2 over 6 matching bases. The CDR3 sequence holds 12 residues, the cysteine and phenylalanine included. The read is trimmed to its CDR3 DNA, 36 bases read in frame from base 1. V loses 1 base, J loses 10 bases, and the germline ends lie 9 bases apart. For CDR1 and CDR2, the germline V gene lists SGHDT and YYEEEE.